The present T cell receptor beta chain was sequenced within a study of blood T cell repertoires in COVID-19. Across the study: Nucleic acid was either cDNA or gDNA, and it came from T cells, B-cell-depleted T cells, or PBMCs.

Per the original methods: Amplifying reference gene primers gave estimates of nucleated cell counts. Sequencing was performed with immunoSEQ multiplex PCR; in TCRdb, only in-frame clones are kept and a portion is missing. Clonal size and the V and J genes are those of that table, whereas D and trimming came from the DNA. The sample yields roughly 230,000 clones, nearly 95% seen once. Seattle enrolled patients during active infection and tracked them longitudinally. The length of the CDR3 is 13 residues. Germline CDR1 LGHDT, CDR2 YNNKEL (reference sequence). With 5 bases removed from V and 8 bases from J, the gap between germline ends came to 15 bases.

This sequence was found in a man aged 30 to 45 with COVID-19, enrolled during active disease. Sequenced material: peripheral blood. This chain connects TRBV3-1 (or the pseudogene TRBV3-2) to TRBJ1-1; TRBD1 is a possible D gene (5 bases). The CDR3 reads CASSKSGGEEAFF. Written as DNA, the CDR3 is TGTGCCAGCAGCAAAAGTGGGGGGGAAGAAGCTTTCTTT.